These 25 T cell receptor beta chains came from one sample sequenced in a study of yellow fever vaccine responses in identical twins. From the RT-PCR reads, TCRdb called clonotypes with MiXCR, one entry per CDR3 protein. Of roughly 18,000 distinct CDR3 sequences in the sample, 61% are singletons; the top ten hold less than 9.5%. Source: T cells from blood (PBMCs), unsorted or a sorted subset (not recorded which), taken before or after yellow fever vaccination (not recorded which). The receptors shown here come from a woman aged 18-29 years who received the yellow fever vaccine.

This chain joins TRBV11-3 and TRBJ1-3, with D possibly matching TRBD1 (5 bases). The CDR3 is 14 amino acids. Trimming removed 0 bases from V and 8 bases from J, with 11 bases in between. Germline V CDR1 and CDR2: SGHNT, YENEEA. The CDR3 nucleotides read TGTGCCAGCAGCTTAGATCGGGGCACGTACACCATATATTTT. Encoded protein: CASSLDRGTYTIYF. Supplemented by reference TRBV11-3 and TRBJ1-3, the full variable domain reads EAGVVQSPRYKIIEKKQPVAFWCNPISGHNTLYWYLQNLGQGPELLIRYENEEAVDDSQLPKDRFSAERLKGVDSTLKIQPAELGDSAVYLCASSLDRGTYTIYFGEGSWLTVV.

This rearrangement joins TRBV20-1 to TRBJ2-1; maybe TRBD1 (6 bases). With 3 bases removed from V and 8 bases from J, the gap between germline ends came to 11 bases. The CDR3 totals 12 residues. Looked up from germline, CDR1 is DFQATT and CDR2 is SNEGSKA (reference sequence). CDR3 amino acids: CSARGRGDEQFF. The CDR3 DNA reads TGCAGTGCTAGGGGCAGGGGCGATGAGCAGTTCTTC.

This clonotype has only a few counts. This CDR3 reads CASTQDRGSYGYTF. For the CDR3, the DNA is TGTGCCAGCACCCAGGACAGGGGGAGCTATGGCTACACCTTC. V and J are TRBV6-1 and TRBJ1-2; 10 bases match TRBD1. The CDR3 is 14 residues long. The ends lost 7 bases at V and 4 bases at J; junction bases unmatched: 6. CDR1 MNHNS and CDR2 SASEGT come from the germline V gene.

The rearrangement joins TRBV10-3 to TRBJ1-6; D gene ambiguous. Germline loops: CDR1 ENHRY, CDR2 SYGVKD. Trimming cost V 2 bases and J 9 bases, with 11 bases left between them. The CDR3 runs 14 residues. The CDR3 DNA reads TGTGCCATCAGTGAGGGGGAGGGAAGTTCACCCCTCCACTTT. It specifies CAISEGEGSSPLHF.

This clonotype was recorded a few times. V and J are TRBV5-4 and TRBJ1-2; no reliable D call. The CDR3 runs 12 residues. The V end lost 5 bases, the J end lost 5 bases, and 10 bases lay between the germline ends. Germline loops: CDR1 SGHNT, CDR2 YYREEE (reference sequence). The CDR3 DNA reads as TGTGCCAGCAGTCCGATATATTATGGCTACACCTTC. Amino acids: CASSPIYYGYTF.

The CDR3: CASRKSTSGNGSYNEQFF. The DNA of the CDR3 is TGTGCCAGCAGGAAGTCGACTAGCGGGAATGGGTCCTACAATGAGCAGTTCTTC. The rearrangement links TRBV2 to TRBJ2-1, with TRBD2 matching over 11 bases. This CDR3 spans 18 amino acids. Germline CDR1 and CDR2: SNHLY and FYNNEI. Trimming cost V 6 bases and J 1 base; bases outside gene matches: 11.

The chain joins TRBV18 to TRBJ2-1; either TRBD1 or TRBD2 may fit D (5 bases each). Germline V CDR1 and CDR2: KGHSH, LQKENI. Trimming shortened V by 3 bases and J by 0 bases, and 15 bases separated the two germline ends. This CDR3 comprises 17 residues. The CDR3 region is CASSPIPGRSSYNEQFF. The CDR3 DNA sequence: TGTGCCAGCTCACCGATTCCGGGACGTAGCTCCTACAATGAGCAGTTCTTC.

The V gene is TRBV6-1, the J gene TRBJ2-7; D uncertain. CDR1 and CDR2 (germline): MNHNS, SASEGT. This CDR3 contains 14 residues. V was cut by 6 bases and J by 0 bases, with 12 bases left in between. CDR3 sequence: CASSRQSSSYEQYF. The DNA for the CDR3 is TGTGCCAGCAGCCGACAATCTAGCTCCTACGAGCAGTACTTC.

The genes are TRBV27 and TRBJ1-2; possibly TRBD1 for D (5 bases). V lost 1 base to trimming and J lost 3 bases, with 12 bases between them. CDR1 MNHEY and CDR2 SMNVEV come from the germline V gene (reference sequence). The CDR3 spans 15 residues. In nucleotides, the CDR3 is TGTGCCAGCAGTTTATACGGGGCCAGCGACTATGGCTACACCTTC. It is translated as CASSLYGASDYGYTF.

The chain combines TRBV28 with TRBJ2-1; D not resolved. Per germline, CDR1 MDHEN and CDR2 SYDVKM. V dropped 5 bases and J dropped 8 bases, with 19 bases sitting between them. The CDR3 length is 15 residues. CDR3 nucleotide sequence: TGTGCCAGCAGTACGCCAGGTAGGCGGCAGGATGAGCAGTTCTTC. It is translated as CASSTPGRRQDEQFF.

This chain connects TRBV7-2 to TRBJ2-1, with a possible D match to TRBD2 (5 bases). The V and J ends lost 4 bases and 12 bases respectively, with 10 bases between them. CDR1 and CDR2 from the germline V gene are SGHTA and FQGNSA. The CDR3 runs 11 residues. The CDR3, as DNA: TGTGCCAGCAGCTGGCTACTAGTGCAGTTCTTC. Translated: CASSWLLVQFF.

J is TRBJ2-1 and V is TRBV27; 13 bases are shared with TRBD2. Germline CDR1 reads MNHEY; CDR2 reads SMNVEV (reference sequence). CDR3 length equals 15 residues. With 5 bases clipped from V and 4 bases from J, the junction kept 2 bases outside the gene matches. The CDR3 DNA follows: TGTGCCAGCAGTATGGGACTAGCGGGGTACAATGAGCAGTTCTTC. This codes for CASSMGLAGYNEQFF.

The rearrangement joins TRBV4-2 to TRBJ1-4; the D is unclear. Germline values: CDR1 LGHNA, CDR2 YNFKEQ. V lost 4 bases and J lost 2, with 14 bases in between. CDR3 length: 16 amino acids. Written as DNA, the CDR3 is TGTGCCAGCAGCCCCGACCGAGGGTCCACTAATGAAAAACTGTTTTTT. Translated: CASSPDRGSTNEKLFF.

V and J are TRBV10-3 and TRBJ1-2; D not certain. Germline lookup yields CDR1 ENHRY and CDR2 SYGVKD. CDR3 size: 13 residues. V shed 4 bases and J shed 2 bases, with 8 bases lying between them. The CDR3 reads CAISVEQNYGYTF. CDR3 bases: TGTGCCATCAGTGTGGAACAGAACTATGGCTACACCTTC.

The chain has TRBV29-1 and TRBJ1-3, with no clear D. The CDR3 sequence is 13 residues long. Germline V gene data show CDR1 as SQVTM and CDR2 as ANQGSEA. Trimming shortened V by 4 bases and J by 2 bases, and 9 bases separated the two germline ends. The CDR3 sequence is CSVGGGTGNTIYF. In nucleotides, the CDR3 is TGCAGCGTTGGGGGTGGTACTGGAAACACCATATATTTT.

The V call is TRBV10-3, the J call TRBJ2-1; perhaps TRBD2 as D (6 bases). The CDR3 has 13 residues. V was clipped by 0 bases and J by 8 bases, with 8 bases between them. Per germline, CDR1 ENHRY and CDR2 SYGVKD. The CDR3 sequence: CAISESTSYEQFF. CDR3 nucleotide sequence: TGTGCCATCAGTGAGTCGACTAGTTATGAGCAGTTCTTC.

Here the CDR3 reads CASSQKGLAGGGEQFF. As DNA, the CDR3 is TGTGCCAGCAGCCAAAAAGGACTAGCGGGGGGCGGTGAGCAGTTCTTC. The chain employs TRBV3-1 and TRBJ2-1; TRBD2 matches at 14 bases. The V gene end was trimmed by 2 bases and the J gene end by 9 bases; junction bases not matched to a gene: 6. This CDR3 region has 16 residues. CDR1 is LGHDT, CDR2 YNNKEL, per germline (reference sequence).

The chain uses TRBV7-2 and TRBJ1-5; D is undetermined. Germline CDR1 is SGHTA and CDR2 is FQGNSA. V shed 1 base and J shed 6 bases, with 13 bases lying between them. The CDR3 runs 15 residues. In DNA, the CDR3 is TGTGCCAGCAGCTTAGAACCATCCCGGGGTCAGCCCCAGCATTTT. It translates to CASSLEPSRGQPQHF. Full variable domain (rest looked up from reference TRBV7-2 and TRBJ1-5): GAGVSQSPSNKVTEKGKDVELRCDPISGHTALYWYRQSLGQGLEFLIYFQGNSAPDKSGLPSDRFSAERTGGSVSTLTIQRTQQEDSAVYLCASSLEPSRGQPQHFGDGTRLSIL.

J is TRBJ1-4 and V is TRBV5-8; D is possibly TRBD1 (5 bases). The germline gives CDR1 SGHTS, CDR2 YDEGEE. CDR3 size: 16 residues. V was shortened by 3 bases and J by 4 bases, with 16 bases between the two germline ends. The CDR3 here is CASSSGRMAGNEKLFF. The CDR3 nucleotides read TGTGCCAGCAGCTCGGGACGGATGGCCGGTAATGAAAAACTGTTTTTT.

This chain uses TRBV18 with TRBJ2-1; TRBD1 agrees at 8 bases. V shed 3 bases and J 2 bases; nucleotides not matched to a gene: 6. Germline assignment: CDR1 KGHSH and CDR2 LQKENI. The CDR3 loop spans 16 amino acids. The CDR3 region is CASSPRLTGAYNEQFF. The CDR3 DNA reads as TGTGCCAGCTCACCCCGGCTGACAGGGGCCTACAATGAGCAGTTCTTC.

The chain has TRBV5-5 and TRBJ1-1, with a tentative D call TRBD1 (5 bases). The CDR3 sequence is 15 residues long. V lost 4 bases and J lost 5, with 18 bases in between. The germline CDR1 and CDR2 sequences are SGHKS and YYEKEE (reference sequence). The CDR3 DNA follows: TGTGCCAGCAGCCTAGGGACGGCGGGGGGGACTGAAGCTTTCTTT. Its protein product is CASSLGTAGGTEAFF.

V usage is TRBV11-1 and J usage is TRBJ1-2; 10 bases match TRBD1. The junction had 9 bases not matched to a gene; V was cut back by 2 bases and J by 12 bases. The CDR3 runs 14 residues. Germline V gene sequence: CDR1 SGHAT, CDR2 FQDESV (reference sequence). The CDR3: CASSLSPGQGINTF. The CDR3 coding sequence is TGTGCCAGCAGCTTATCGCCGGGACAGGGGATCAACACCTTC.

This clonotype was counted once. V usage is TRBV19 and J usage is TRBJ1-5; D ambiguous. This CDR3 region has 15 residues. CDR1 is LNHDA, CDR2 SQIVND, per germline (reference sequence). V was clipped by 5 bases and J by 4 bases, with 15 bases between them. The CDR3 region has the DNA TGTGCCAGTAGTGTCGGACCTTTTTCGAATCAGCCCCAGCATTTT. It is translated as CASSVGPFSNQPQHF.

V and J are TRBV10-1 and TRBJ1-2, with D possibly being TRBD1 (5 bases). This CDR3 contains 15 residues. Trimming pared 4 bases from V and 3 bases from J, leaving 15 bases between. Germline lookup yields CDR1 WNHNN and CDR2 SYGVQD (reference sequence). CDR3 sequence: CASSADPGLDYGYTF. CDR3 DNA: TGCGCCAGCAGTGCGGACCCGGGACTCGACTATGGCTACACCTTC.

The chain is built from TRBV7-2 and TRBJ2-1, with 10 bases aligning to TRBD2. CDR1 is SGHTA, CDR2 FQGNSA, per germline. This CDR3 is built from 14 residues. V lost 8 bases, J lost 4 bases, and 5 bases stayed unmatched. The CDR3 is CASRGLAVYNEQFF. CDR3 bases: TGTGCCAGCCGCGGACTAGCGGTTTACAATGAGCAGTTCTTC.